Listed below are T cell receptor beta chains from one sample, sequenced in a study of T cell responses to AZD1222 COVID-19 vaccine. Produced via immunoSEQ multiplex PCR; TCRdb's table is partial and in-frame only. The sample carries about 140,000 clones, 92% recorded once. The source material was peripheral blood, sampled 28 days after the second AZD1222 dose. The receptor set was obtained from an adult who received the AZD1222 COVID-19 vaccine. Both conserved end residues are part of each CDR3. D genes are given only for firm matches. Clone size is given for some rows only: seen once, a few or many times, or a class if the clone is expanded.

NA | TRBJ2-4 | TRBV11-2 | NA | CASSPPGGQLAKNIQYF | TGTGCCAGCAGCCCCCCCGGGGGACAACTAGCCAAAAACATTCAGTACTTC
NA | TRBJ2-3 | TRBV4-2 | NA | CASSQDGGLTDTQYF | TGTGCCAGCAGCCAAGACGGGGGCCTCACAGATACGCAGTATTTT
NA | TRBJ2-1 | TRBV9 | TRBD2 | CASGTTELAGGLAGYNEQFF | TGTGCCAGCGGGACGACCGAGCTAGCGGGGGGCCTAGCCGGCTACAATGAGCAGTTCTTC
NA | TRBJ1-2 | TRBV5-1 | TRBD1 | CASSPGQGANGYTF | TGCGCCAGCAGTCCGGGACAGGGGGCGAATGGCTACACCTTC
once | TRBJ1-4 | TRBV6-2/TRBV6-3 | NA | CASSSPRVATNEKLFF | TGTGCCAGCAGTTCGCCTCGAGTAGCAACTAATGAAAAACTGTTTTTT
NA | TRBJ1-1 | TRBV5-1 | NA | CASSTRTASNTEAFF | TGCGCCAGCAGCACGAGGACAGCCTCGAACACTGAAGCTTTCTTT
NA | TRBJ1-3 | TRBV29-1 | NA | CSVENSGNTIYF | TGCAGCGTTGAGAACTCTGGAAACACCATATATTTT
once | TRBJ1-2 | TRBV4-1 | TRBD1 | CASSDSGQGAAGYTF | TGCGCCAGCAGCGACAGCGGACAGGGGGCCGCTGGCTACACCTTC
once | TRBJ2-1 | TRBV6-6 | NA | CASSNQGYNEQFF | TGTGCCAGCAGTAACCAAGGTTACAATGAGCAGTTCTTC
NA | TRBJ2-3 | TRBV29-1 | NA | CSSTIGLSTDTQYF | TGCAGCTCCACGATAGGACTTAGCACAGATACGCAGTATTTT
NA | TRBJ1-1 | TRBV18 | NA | CATLGQRNTEAFF | TGTGCCACCCTAGGACAAAGGAACACTGAAGCTTTCTTT
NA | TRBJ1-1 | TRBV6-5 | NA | CASSYGGLNTEAFF | TGTGCCAGCAGTTACGGGGGACTGAACACTGAAGCTTTCTTT
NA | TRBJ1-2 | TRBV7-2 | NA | CASSLSKNYGYTF | TGTGCCAGCAGCTTGAGCAAAAACTATGGCTACACCTTC
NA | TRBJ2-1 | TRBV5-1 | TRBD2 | CASSLVAGDNGEQFF | TGCGCCAGCAGCCTGGTAGCGGGAGATAATGGTGAGCAGTTCTTC
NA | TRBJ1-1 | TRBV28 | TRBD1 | CASSSPGTGTEAFF | TGTGCCAGCAGTTCTCCGGGGACAGGGACTGAAGCTTTCTTT
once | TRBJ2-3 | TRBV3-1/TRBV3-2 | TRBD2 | CASSTRTRTSDTQYF | TGTGCCAGCAGCACTCGGACTAGGACGTCGGATACGCAGTATTTT
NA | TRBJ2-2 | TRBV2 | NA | CASSVRQVESTGELFF | TGTGCCAGCAGTGTACGACAGGTCGAGTCCACCGGGGAGCTGTTTTTT
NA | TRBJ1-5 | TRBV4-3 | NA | CASSLGTGSNQPQHF | TGCGCCAGCAGCCTTGGAACGGGAAGCAATCAGCCCCAGCATTTT
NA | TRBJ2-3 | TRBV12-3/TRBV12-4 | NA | CASSLPGKWPQYF | TGTGCCAGCAGTTTACCAGGAAAATGGCCGCAGTATTTT
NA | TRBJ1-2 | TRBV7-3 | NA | CASSLSQGEGYTF | TGTGCCAGCAGCTTAAGCCAGGGTGAAGGCTACACCTTC
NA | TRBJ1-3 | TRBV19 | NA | CASSIRRAGSGNTIYF | TGTGCCAGTAGTATACGACGAGCCGGCTCTGGAAACACCATATATTTT
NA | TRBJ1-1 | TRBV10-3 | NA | CAIRLRGEPNTEAFF | TGTGCCATCCGTCTACGGGGAGAGCCGAACACTGAAGCTTTCTTT
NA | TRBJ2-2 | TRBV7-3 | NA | CASSSGNTGELFF | TGTGCCAGCAGCTCTGGTAACACCGGGGAGCTGTTTTTT
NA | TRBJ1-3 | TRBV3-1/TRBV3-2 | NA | CASRFTSSGNTIYF | TGTGCCAGCAGGTTTACGTCCTCTGGAAACACCATATATTTT
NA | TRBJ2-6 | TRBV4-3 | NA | CASSQDPGPGSGANVLTF | TGCGCCAGCAGCCAAGACCCCGGACCGGGCTCTGGGGCCAACGTCCTGACTTTC
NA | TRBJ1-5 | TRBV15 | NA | CATSHPEDQPQHF | TGTGCCACCAGCCATCCGGAGGATCAGCCCCAGCATTTT
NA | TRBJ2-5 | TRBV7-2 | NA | CASSSGVKETQYF | TGTGCCAGCAGCTCAGGGGTCAAGGAGACCCAGTACTTC
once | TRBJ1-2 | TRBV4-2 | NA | CASSPRGAGYGYTF | TGTGCCAGCAGCCCTCGGGGCGCCGGCTATGGCTACACCTTC
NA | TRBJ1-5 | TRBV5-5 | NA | CASSYAWVRRKTQHF | TGTGCCAGCAGTTACGCCTGGGTGAGGAGGAAAACCCAGCATTTT
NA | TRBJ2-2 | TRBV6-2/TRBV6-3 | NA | CASSPGLNTGELFF | TGTGCCAGCAGCCCCGGACTAAACACCGGGGAGCTGTTTTTT
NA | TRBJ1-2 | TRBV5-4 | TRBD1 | CASSSLRVQGEGHGYTF | TGTGCCAGCAGCTCGCTGCGGGTACAGGGGGAAGGACATGGCTACACCTTC
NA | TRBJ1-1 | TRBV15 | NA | CATSRDLRQPNTEAFF | TGTGCCACCAGCAGAGATCTTCGGCAGCCGAACACTGAAGCTTTCTTT
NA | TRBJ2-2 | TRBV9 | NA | CASSVRYGAEGTGELFF | TGTGCCAGCAGCGTCCGCTACGGGGCCGAGGGCACCGGGGAGCTGTTTTTT
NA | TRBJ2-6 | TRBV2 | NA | CASSVGAHSGANVLTF | TGTGCCAGCAGTGTAGGGGCCCACTCTGGGGCCAACGTCCTGACTTTC
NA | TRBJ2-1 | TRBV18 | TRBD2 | CASSLGIGTSGNNEQFF | TGTGCCAGCTCACTCGGGATCGGGACTAGCGGGAACAATGAGCAGTTCTTC
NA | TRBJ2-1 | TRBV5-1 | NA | CASSLAGTGYNEQFF | TGCGCCAGCAGCTTGGCCGGGACGGGATACAATGAGCAGTTCTTC
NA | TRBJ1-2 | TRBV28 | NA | CASSPNYSAQNYGYTF | TGTGCCAGCAGTCCGAACTACAGTGCCCAGAACTATGGCTACACCTTC
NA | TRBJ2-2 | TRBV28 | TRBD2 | CASRGLAGGPNTGELFF | TGTGCCAGCCGTGGACTAGCGGGAGGCCCGAACACCGGGGAGCTGTTTTTT
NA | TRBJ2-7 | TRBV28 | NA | CASSLSSTHEQYF | TGTGCCAGCAGTTTGAGTTCGACTCACGAGCAGTACTTC
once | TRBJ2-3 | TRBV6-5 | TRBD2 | CASSWGTSGPDTQYF | TGTGCCAGCAGTTGGGGGACTAGCGGGCCAGATACGCAGTATTTT
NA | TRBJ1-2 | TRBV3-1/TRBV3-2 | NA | CASSQEGGYGYTF | TGTGCCAGCAGCCAAGAAGGGGGCTATGGCTACACCTTC
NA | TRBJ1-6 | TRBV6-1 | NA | CASSNRGGSPLHF | TGTGCCAGCAGTAACCGAGGGGGTTCACCCCTCCACTTT
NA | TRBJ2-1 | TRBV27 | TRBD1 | CASSLGTGVNNEQFF | TGTGCCAGCAGTTTAGGGACAGGGGTAAACAATGAGCAGTTCTTC
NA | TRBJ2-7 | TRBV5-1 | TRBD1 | CASSFGTGLSYEQYF | TGCGCCAGCAGCTTTGGGACAGGGTTATCCTACGAGCAGTACTTC
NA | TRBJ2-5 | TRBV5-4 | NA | CASSRPGEETQYF | TGTGCCAGCAGCCGGCCGGGGGAAGAGACCCAGTACTTC
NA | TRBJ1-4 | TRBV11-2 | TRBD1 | CASSLDLNRGEKLFF | TGTGCCAGCAGCTTAGATCTGAACAGGGGAGAAAAACTGTTTTTT
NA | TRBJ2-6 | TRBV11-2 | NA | CASSPWTVVSGANVLTF | TGTGCCAGCAGCCCGTGGACAGTCGTTTCTGGGGCCAACGTCCTGACTTTC
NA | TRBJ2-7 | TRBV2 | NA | CASGRMESYEQYF | TGTGCCAGCGGTCGGATGGAATCCTACGAGCAGTACTTC
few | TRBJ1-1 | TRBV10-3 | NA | CAISDSKGVAGSEAFF | TGTGCCATCAGTGATTCCAAGGGTGTAGCGGGGTCTGAAGCTTTCTTT
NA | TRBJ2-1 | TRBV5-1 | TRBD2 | CASSLGLAMNNEQFF | TGCGCCAGCAGCTTAGGACTAGCGATGAACAATGAGCAGTTCTTC
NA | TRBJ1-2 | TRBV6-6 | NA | CASRAVGYGYTF | TGTGCCAGCAGAGCAGTGGGCTATGGCTACACCTTC
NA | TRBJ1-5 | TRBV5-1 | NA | CASSSDRGPQHF | TGCGCCAGCAGCTCCGACAGAGGGCCCCAGCATTTT
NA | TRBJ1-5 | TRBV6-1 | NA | CASSERQLNQPQHF | TGTGCCAGCAGTGAAAGGCAGCTTAATCAGCCCCAGCATTTT